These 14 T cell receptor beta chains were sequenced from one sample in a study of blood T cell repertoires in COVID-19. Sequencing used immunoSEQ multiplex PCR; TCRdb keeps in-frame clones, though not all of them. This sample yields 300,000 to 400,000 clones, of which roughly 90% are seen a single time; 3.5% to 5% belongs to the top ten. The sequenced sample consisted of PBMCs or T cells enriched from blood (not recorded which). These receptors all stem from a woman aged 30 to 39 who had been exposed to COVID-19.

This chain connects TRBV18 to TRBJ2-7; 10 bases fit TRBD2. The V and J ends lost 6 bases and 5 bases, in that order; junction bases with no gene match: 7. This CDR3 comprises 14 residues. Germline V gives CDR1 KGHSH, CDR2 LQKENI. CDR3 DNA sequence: TGTGCCAGCTCTCCGGGACTAGCGTGGGACGAGCAGTACTTC. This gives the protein CASSPGLAWDEQYF. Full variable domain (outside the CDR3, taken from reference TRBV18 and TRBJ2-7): NAGVMQNPRHLVRRRGQEARLRCSPMKGHSHVYWYRQLPEEGLKFMVYLQKENIIDESGMPKERFSAEFPKEGPSILRIQQVVRGDSAAYFCASSPGLAWDEQYFGPGTRLTVT.

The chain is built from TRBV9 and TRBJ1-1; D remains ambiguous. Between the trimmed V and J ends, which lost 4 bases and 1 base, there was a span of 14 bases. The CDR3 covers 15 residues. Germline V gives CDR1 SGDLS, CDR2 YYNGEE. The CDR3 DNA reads TGTGCCAGCAGCCCCCTGGGCGCGAGGAACACTGAAGCTTTCTTT. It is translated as CASSPLGARNTEAFF.

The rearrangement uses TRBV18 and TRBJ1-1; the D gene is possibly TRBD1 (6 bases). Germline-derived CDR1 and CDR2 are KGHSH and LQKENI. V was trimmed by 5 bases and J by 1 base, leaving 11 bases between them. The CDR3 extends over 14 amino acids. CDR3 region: CASSLGGTNTEAFF. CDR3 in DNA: TGTGCCAGCTCATTAGGGGGAACGAACACTGAAGCTTTCTTT.

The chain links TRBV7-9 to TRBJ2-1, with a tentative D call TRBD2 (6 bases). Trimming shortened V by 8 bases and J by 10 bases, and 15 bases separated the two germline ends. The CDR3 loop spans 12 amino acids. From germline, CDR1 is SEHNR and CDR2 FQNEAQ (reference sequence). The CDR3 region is CASGGNAREQFF. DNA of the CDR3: TGTGCCAGCGGGGGGAATGCCCGGGAGCAGTTCTTC. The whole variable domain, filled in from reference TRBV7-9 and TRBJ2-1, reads DTGVSQNPRHKITKRGQNVTFRCDPISEHNRLYWYRQTLGQGPEFLTYFQNEAQLEKSRLLSDRFSAERPKGSFSTLEIQRTEQGDSAMYLCASGGNAREQFFGPGTRLTVL.

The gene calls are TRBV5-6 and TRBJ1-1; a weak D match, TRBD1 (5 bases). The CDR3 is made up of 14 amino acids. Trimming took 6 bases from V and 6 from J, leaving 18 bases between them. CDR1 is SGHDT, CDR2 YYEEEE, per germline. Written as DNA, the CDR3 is TGTGCCAGCACCCTCTGGAAGGGGCTCGCTGAAGCTTTCTTT. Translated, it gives CASTLWKGLAEAFF.

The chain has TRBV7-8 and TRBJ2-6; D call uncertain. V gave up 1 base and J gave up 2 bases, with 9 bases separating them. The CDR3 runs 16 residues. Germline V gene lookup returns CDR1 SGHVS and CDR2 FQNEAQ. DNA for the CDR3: TGTGCCAGCAGCTTAGGATCCGCAGCTGGGGCCAACGTCCTGACTTTC. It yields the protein CASSLGSAAGANVLTF. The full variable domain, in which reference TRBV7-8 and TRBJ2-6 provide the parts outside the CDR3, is GAGVSQSPRYKVAKRGQDVALRCDPISGHVSLFWYQQALGQGPEFLTYFQNEAQLDKSGLPSDRFFAERPEGSVSTLKIQRTQQEDSAVYLCASSLGSAAGANVLTFGAGSRLTVL.

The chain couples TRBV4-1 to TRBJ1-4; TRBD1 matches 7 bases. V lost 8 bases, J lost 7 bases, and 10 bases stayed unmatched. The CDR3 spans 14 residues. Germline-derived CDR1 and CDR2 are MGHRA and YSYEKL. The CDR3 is CASGSGQWGEKLFF. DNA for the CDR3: TGCGCCAGCGGGTCGGGACAGTGGGGTGAAAAACTGTTTTTT.

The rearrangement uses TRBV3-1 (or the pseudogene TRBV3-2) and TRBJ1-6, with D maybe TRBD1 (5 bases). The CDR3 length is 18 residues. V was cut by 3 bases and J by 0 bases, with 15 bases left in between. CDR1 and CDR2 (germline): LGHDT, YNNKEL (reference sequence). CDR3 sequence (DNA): TGTGCCAGCAGCCAGGGGAGGGACCCCGACTCCTATAATTCACCCCTCCACTTT. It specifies CASSQGRDPDSYNSPLHF.

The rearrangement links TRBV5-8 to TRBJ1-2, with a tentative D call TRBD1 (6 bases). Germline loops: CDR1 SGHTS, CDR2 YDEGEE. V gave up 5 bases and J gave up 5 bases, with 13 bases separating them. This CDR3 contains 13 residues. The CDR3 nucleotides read TGTGCCAGCAGTACGGGACAAGCTTATGGCTACACCTTC. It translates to CASSTGQAYGYTF.

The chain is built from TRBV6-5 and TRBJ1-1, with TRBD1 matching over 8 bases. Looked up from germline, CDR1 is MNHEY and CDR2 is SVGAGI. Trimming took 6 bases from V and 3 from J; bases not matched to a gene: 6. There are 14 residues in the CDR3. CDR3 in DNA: TGTGCCAGCAGCAAGACAGGGGCGGACACTGAAGCTTTCTTT. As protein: CASSKTGADTEAFF.

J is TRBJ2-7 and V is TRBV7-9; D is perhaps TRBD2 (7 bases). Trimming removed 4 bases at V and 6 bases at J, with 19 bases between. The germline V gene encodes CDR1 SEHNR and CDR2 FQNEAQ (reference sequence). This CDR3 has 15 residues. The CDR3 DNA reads TGTGCCAGCAGCTCCACCCGGGGGGCGCGCATCGAGCAGTACTTC. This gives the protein CASSSTRGARIEQYF.

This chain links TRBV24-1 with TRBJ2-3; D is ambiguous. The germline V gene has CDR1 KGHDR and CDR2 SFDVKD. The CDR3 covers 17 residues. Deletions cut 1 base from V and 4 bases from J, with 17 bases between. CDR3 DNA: TGTGCCACCAGTGATTTTTCTCCCCCCGGTGTGGCAGATACGCAGTATTTT. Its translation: CATSDFSPPGVADTQYF.

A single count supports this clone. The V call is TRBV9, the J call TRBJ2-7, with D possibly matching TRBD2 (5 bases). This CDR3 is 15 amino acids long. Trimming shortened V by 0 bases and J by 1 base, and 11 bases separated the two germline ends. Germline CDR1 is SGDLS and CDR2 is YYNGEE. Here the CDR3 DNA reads TGTGCCAGCAGCGTAGGAAACGGGGTGTCCTACGAGCAGTACTTC. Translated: CASSVGNGVSYEQYF.

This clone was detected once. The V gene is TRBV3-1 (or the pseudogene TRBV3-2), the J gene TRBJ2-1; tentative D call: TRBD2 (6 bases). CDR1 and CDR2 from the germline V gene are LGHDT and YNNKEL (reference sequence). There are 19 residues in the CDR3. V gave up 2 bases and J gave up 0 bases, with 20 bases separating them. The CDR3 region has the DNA TGTGCCAGCAGCCAAACCGGGTGGGAGCGGGTGAGCTCCTACAATGAGCAGTTCTTC. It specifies CASSQTGWERVSSYNEQFF.